These 2 T cell receptor beta chains share one sample of origin, sequenced in a study of T cell responses to AZD1222 COVID-19 vaccine. TCRdb's copy holds only in-frame clones and misses some; the assay was immunoSEQ multiplex PCR. The sample comprises tens of thousands of clones, roughly nine tenths of which are singletons, and around 6.6% rests with the top ten. This specimen consisted of peripheral blood, obtained on day 0 of AZD1222 vaccination. The receptors derive from an adult in good health.

V is TRBV9 and J is TRBJ1-1; D may be TRBD1 (5 bases). The length of the CDR3 is 13 residues. Germline CDR1 is SGDLS and CDR2 is YYNGEE. Trimming took off 3 bases at V and 5 bases at J, with 11 bases between the two ends. CDR3 nucleotide sequence: TGTGCCAGCAGCGCGACAGCCAGGACTGAAGCTTTCTTT. Translation: CASSATARTEAFF.

The V and J genes are TRBV7-9 and TRBJ2-7, with a possible D match to TRBD1 (6 bases). With 11 bases removed from V and 0 bases from J, the gap between germline ends came to 14 bases. The V gene's germline CDR1 is SEHNR and CDR2 FQNEAQ (reference sequence). The CDR3 is 13 amino acids. CDR3 DNA sequence: TGTGCCGGCGGACAGCGGAGCTCCTACGAGCAGTACTTC. Its protein product is CAGGQRSSYEQYF.